What follows are 16 T cell receptor beta chains derived from one specimen sequenced in a study of blood T cell repertoires in COVID-19. Sequencing used immunoSEQ multiplex PCR; TCRdb keeps in-frame clones, though not all of them. The repertoire holds 100,000 to 150,000 clones, with approximately 90% as singletons. Sample: peripheral blood. These receptors were collected from a man between 60 and 70 years old with COVID-19, enrolled during active disease.

Only one count was recorded for this clone. V gene TRBV18 combines with J gene TRBJ2-7, with unresolved D. In germline, CDR1 is KGHSH, CDR2 LQKENI. This CDR3 has 13 residues. V was cut by 3 bases and J by 3 bases, with 9 bases left in between. The CDR3 loop reads CASSPTSHYEQYF. CDR3 nucleotides: TGTGCCAGCTCACCGACAAGCCACTACGAGCAGTACTTC.

This clone was detected a few times. The chain uses TRBV30 and TRBJ2-2; possibly TRBD1 for D (6 bases). In germline, CDR1 is GTSNPN, CDR2 SVGIG (reference sequence). The V end was cut by 8 bases, the J end by 5 bases, with 15 bases between. This CDR3 spans 13 amino acids. This CDR3 reads CARDRRGTGELFF. In nucleotides, the CDR3 is TGTGCCAGAGACCGCAGGGGTACCGGGGAGCTGTTTTTT.

The CDR3 spells CASSLTPVQSGGNTIYF. The CDR3 region has the DNA TGTGCCAGCAGCTTGACTCCGGTTCAGTCAGGTGGAAACACCATATATTTT. The chain carries TRBV5-5 and TRBJ1-3, with D uncertain. Trimming took off 1 base at V and 3 bases at J, with 17 bases between the two ends. Germline values: CDR1 SGHKS, CDR2 YYEKEE (reference sequence). There are 17 residues in the CDR3.

CDR3 residues: CASSYSILWGGDYGYTF. In DNA form, the CDR3 reads TGTGCCAGCAGTTACTCCATCTTATGGGGCGGCGACTATGGCTACACCTTC. V and J are TRBV6-2 or TRBV6-3 and TRBJ1-2, with D tentatively TRBD1 (5 bases). The V gene lost 0 bases and the J gene lost 3 bases, with 17 bases spanning the gap. The CDR3 totals 17 residues. The V gene's germline CDR1 is MNHEY and CDR2 SVGEGT.

The chain recombines TRBV5-1 with TRBJ1-1, with a possible D match to TRBD1 (6 bases). Germline V gene data show CDR1 as SGHRS and CDR2 as YFSETQ. Trimming pared 5 bases from V and 6 bases from J, leaving 17 bases between. The CDR3 extends over 14 amino acids. As DNA, the CDR3 is TGCGCCAGCAGTCTGTCCCCGGGGGGCGCTGAAGCTTTCTTT. Encoded protein: CASSLSPGGAEAFF.

The V call is TRBV6-5, the J call TRBJ1-2; D is possibly TRBD1 (6 bases). Trimming took 8 bases from V and 0 from J, leaving 13 bases between them. Germline CDR1 reads MNHEY; CDR2 reads SVGAGI. The CDR3 consists of 14 residues. The CDR3 nucleotides are TGTGCCAGCTTCTCAGGGGTAACTAACTATGGCTACACCTTC. Amino acids: CASFSGVTNYGYTF.

The gene calls are TRBV19 and TRBJ1-4; the match to TRBD1 covers 7 bases. The length of the CDR3 is 14 residues. CDR1 and CDR2 (germline): LNHDA, SQIVND (reference sequence). V trimming: 7 bases; J trimming: 8 bases; junction bases outside the gene matches: 10. The CDR3 DNA reads as TGTGCCAGTATGTCCGGGACAGTCCCCGAAAAACTGTTTTTT. Its protein is CASMSGTVPEKLFF.

The chain carries TRBV7-2 and TRBJ2-3, with a possible D match to TRBD2 (5 bases). The CDR3 is 17 amino acids. V lost 5 bases to trimming and J lost 4 bases, with 22 bases between them. Germline CDR1 and CDR2: SGHTA and FQGNSA. Written as DNA, the CDR3 is TGTGCCAGCAGCCAAATCGATAGGCTAGCCAGACCAGATACGCAGTATTTT. This translates into CASSQIDRLARPDTQYF.

V and J are TRBV9 and TRBJ1-1, with 7 bases lining up with TRBD1. The junction had 6 bases not matched to a gene; V was cut back by 4 bases and J by 0 bases. CDR1 is SGDLS, CDR2 YYNGEE, per germline. The CDR3 has 15 residues. CDR3 region: CASSSVQGVNTEAFF. The CDR3 DNA reads TGTGCCAGCAGCTCAGTCCAGGGGGTGAACACTGAAGCTTTCTTT. The whole variable domain, remainder taken from reference TRBV9 and TRBJ1-1, is DSGVTQTPKHLITATGQRVTLRCSPRSGDLSVYWYQQSLDQGLQFLIQYYNGEERAKGNILERFSAQQFPDLHSELNLSSLELGDSALYFCASSSVQGVNTEAFFGQGTRLTVV.

The DNA of the CDR3 is TGTGCCAGTAGGAAACAGGGGGACCCCTACAATGAGCAGTTCTTC. Encoded protein: CASRKQGDPYNEQFF. V usage is TRBV19 and J usage is TRBJ2-1; 8 positions match TRBD1. The CDR3 has 15 amino acids. Trimming cost V 6 bases and J 2 bases; bases outside gene matches: 6. Per germline, CDR1 LNHDA and CDR2 SQIVND (reference sequence).

This rearrangement joins TRBV19 to TRBJ2-1; TRBD2 agrees at 9 bases. The germline V gene encodes CDR1 LNHDA and CDR2 SQIVND (reference sequence). Losses at the gene ends were 0 bases for V and 7 bases for J; bases not matched to a gene: 10. The CDR3 length is 17 residues. The CDR3 DNA follows: TGTGCCAGTAGTATAGATGCTAGCGGGGTCCTGATTAATGAGCAGTTCTTC. Protein product: CASSIDASGVLINEQFF.

This clone was counted a few times. The chain carries TRBV5-1 and TRBJ2-5, with 7 bases aligning to TRBD2. The germline V gene encodes CDR1 SGHRS and CDR2 YFSETQ. V was clipped by 0 bases and J by 0 bases; unmatched bases: 5. The CDR3 has 16 amino acids. CDR3 in DNA: TGCGCCAGCAGCTTGGCCCTAGCGGCCTACCAAGAGACCCAGTACTTC. Its translation is CASSLALAAYQETQYF.

The chain has TRBV6-5 and TRBJ2-1; tentatively, D is TRBD1 (5 bases). The germline V gene encodes CDR1 MNHEY and CDR2 SVGAGI. The CDR3 runs 12 residues. Trimming took 5 bases from V and 4 from J, leaving 6 bases between them. This chain's CDR3 is CASSQGYNEQFF. CDR3 coding DNA: TGTGCCAGCAGTCAGGGTTACAATGAGCAGTTCTTC.

This chain's CDR3 is CASSLQGAGNTIYF. CDR3 bases: TGTGCCAGCAGCCTTCAGGGGGCGGGAAACACCATATATTTT. The V and J genes are TRBV3-1 (or the pseudogene TRBV3-2) and TRBJ1-3; 8 bases are shared with TRBD1. CDR1 LGHDT and CDR2 YNNKEL come from the germline V gene (reference sequence). CDR3 size: 14 residues. J lost 4 bases, V lost 4 bases, and 3 bases had no gene match.

This clone showed up just a few times. The chain uses TRBV27 and TRBJ2-6, with 7 bases aligning to TRBD1. CDR3 length: 19 amino acids. Germline CDR1 MNHEY, CDR2 SMNVEV (reference sequence). V was clipped by 5 bases and J by 0 bases; unmatched bases: 13. CDR3 sequence: CASSKTPPRGNSGANVLTF. DNA of the CDR3: TGTGCCAGCAGTAAGACACCTCCCAGGGGGAACTCTGGGGCCAACGTCCTGACTTTC.

A single count supports this clone. The V gene is TRBV3-1 (or the pseudogene TRBV3-2), the J gene TRBJ2-5, with TRBD1 as a possible D gene (6 bases). The germline gives CDR1 LGHDT, CDR2 YNNKEL (reference sequence). V was clipped by 8 bases and J by 2 bases, with 12 bases between them. The CDR3 is 13 amino acids. The CDR3 nucleotides read TGTGCCAGCGGAAAGGACAGACAAGAGACCCAGTACTTC. Translation gives CASGKDRQETQYF.